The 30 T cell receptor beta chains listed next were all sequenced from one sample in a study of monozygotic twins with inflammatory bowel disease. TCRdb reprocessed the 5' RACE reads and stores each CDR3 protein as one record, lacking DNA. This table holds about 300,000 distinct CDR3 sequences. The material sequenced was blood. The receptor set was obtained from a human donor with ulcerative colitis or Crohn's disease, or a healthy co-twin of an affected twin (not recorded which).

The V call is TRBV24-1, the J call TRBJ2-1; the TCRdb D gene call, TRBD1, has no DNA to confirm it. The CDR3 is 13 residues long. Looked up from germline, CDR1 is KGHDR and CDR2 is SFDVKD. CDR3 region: CATSDSGQNEQFF.

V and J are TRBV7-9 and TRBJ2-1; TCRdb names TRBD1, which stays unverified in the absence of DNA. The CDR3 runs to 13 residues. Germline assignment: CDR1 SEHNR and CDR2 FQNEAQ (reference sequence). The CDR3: CASKTGGYNEQFF.

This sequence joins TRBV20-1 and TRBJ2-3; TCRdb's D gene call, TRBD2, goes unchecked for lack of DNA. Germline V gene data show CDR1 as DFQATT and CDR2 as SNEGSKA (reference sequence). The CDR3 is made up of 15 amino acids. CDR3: CSAEGTTGRTDTQYF.

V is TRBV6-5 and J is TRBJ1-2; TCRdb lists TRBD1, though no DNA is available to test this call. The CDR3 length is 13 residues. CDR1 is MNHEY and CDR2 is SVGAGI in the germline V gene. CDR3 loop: CASSRTGARGYTF.

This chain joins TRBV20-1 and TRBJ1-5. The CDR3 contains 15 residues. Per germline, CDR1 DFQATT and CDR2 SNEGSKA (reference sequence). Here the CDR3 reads CSASRAQGLGQPQHF.

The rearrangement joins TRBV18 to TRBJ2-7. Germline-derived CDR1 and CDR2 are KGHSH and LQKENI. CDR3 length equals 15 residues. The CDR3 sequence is CASSPTGTLSPEQYF.

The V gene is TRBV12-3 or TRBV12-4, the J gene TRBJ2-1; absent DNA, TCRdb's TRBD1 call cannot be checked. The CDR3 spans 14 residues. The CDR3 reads CASAGASSYNEQFF.

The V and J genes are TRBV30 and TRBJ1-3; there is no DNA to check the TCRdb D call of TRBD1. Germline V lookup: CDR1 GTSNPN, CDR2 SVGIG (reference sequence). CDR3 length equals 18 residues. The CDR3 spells CTWSSGTKIVAIGNTIYF.

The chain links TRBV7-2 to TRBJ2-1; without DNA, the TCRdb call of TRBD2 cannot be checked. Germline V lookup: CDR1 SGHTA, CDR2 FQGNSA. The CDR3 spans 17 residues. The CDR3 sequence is CASSLPSGLAGRGEQFF. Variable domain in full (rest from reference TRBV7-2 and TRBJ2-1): GAGVSQSPSNKVTEKGKDVELRCDPISGHTALYWYRQSLGQGLEFLIYFQGNSAPDKSGLPSDRFSAERTGGSVSTLTIQRTQQEDSAVYLCASSLPSGLAGRGEQFFGPGTRLTVL.

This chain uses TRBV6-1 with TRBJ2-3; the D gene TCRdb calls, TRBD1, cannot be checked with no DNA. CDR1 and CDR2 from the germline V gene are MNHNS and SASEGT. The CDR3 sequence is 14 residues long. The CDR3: CASRFTGGSDTQYF.

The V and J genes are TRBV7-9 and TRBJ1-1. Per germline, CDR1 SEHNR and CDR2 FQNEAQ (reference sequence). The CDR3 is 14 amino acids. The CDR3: CASSFADANTEAFF.

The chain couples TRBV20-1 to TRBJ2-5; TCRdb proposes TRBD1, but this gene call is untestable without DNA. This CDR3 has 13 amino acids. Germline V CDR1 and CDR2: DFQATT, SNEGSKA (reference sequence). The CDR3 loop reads CSASRAPGETQYF.

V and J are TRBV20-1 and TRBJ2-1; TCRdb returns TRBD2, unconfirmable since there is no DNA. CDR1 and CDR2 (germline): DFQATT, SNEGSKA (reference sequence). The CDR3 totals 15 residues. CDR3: CSASLAGGLNNEQFF.

This chain's CDR3 is CASSLTAREGQRRTDTQYF. The chain combines TRBV7-3 with TRBJ2-3; checking the TCRdb D call of TRBD1 is not possible without DNA. Germline V gene data show CDR1 as SGHTA and CDR2 as FQGTGA. CDR3 length: 19 amino acids.

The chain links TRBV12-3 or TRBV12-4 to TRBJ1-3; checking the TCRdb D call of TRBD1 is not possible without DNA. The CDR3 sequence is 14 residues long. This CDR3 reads CASNTGSSGNTIYF.

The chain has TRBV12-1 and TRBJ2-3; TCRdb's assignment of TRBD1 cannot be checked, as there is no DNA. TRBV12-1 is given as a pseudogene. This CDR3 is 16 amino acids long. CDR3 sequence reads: CASSPPGSAETDTQYF.

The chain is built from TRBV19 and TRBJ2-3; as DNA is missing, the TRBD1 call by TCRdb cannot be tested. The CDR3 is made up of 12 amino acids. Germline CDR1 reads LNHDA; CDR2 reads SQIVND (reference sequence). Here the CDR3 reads CASSDTQDTQYF.

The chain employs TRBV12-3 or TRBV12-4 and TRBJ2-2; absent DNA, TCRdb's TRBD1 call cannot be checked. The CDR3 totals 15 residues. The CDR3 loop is CASSLRQGNTGELFF.

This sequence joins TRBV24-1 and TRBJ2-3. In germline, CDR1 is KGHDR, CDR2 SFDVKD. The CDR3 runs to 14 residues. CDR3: CATAEWTATDTQYF.

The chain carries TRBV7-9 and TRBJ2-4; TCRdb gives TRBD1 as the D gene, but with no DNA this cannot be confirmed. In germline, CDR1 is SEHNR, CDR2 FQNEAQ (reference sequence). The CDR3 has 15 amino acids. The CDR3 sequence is CASSPLVGRLNIQYF.

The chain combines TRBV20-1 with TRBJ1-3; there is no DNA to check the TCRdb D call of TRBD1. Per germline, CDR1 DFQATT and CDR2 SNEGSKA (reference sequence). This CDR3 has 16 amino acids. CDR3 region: CSARDPTGLSGNTIYF.

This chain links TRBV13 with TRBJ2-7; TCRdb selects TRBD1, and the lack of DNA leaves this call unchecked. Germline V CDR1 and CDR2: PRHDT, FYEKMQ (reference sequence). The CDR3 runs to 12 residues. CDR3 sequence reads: CASTGPSSGQYF.

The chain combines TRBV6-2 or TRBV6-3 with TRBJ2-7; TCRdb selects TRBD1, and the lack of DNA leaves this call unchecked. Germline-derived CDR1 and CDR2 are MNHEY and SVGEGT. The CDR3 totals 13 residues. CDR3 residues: CASSYGQGNPQYF.

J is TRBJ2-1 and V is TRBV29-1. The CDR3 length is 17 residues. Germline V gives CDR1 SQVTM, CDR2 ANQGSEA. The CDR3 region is CSVEGEWWGGSYNEQFF.

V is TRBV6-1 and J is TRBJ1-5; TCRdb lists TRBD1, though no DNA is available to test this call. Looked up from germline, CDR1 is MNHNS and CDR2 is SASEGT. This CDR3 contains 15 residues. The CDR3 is CASRPDRASNQPQHF.

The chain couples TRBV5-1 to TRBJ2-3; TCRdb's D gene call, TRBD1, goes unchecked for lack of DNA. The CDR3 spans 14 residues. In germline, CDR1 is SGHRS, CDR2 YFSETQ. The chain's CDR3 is CASSLAQGTDTQYF.

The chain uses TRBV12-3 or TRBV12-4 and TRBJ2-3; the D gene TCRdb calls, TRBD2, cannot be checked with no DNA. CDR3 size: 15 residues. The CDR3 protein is CASSQTIAGGDTQYF.

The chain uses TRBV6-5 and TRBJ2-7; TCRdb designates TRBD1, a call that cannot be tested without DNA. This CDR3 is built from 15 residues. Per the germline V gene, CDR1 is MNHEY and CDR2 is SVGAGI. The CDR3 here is CASSYPTGEKRALYF.

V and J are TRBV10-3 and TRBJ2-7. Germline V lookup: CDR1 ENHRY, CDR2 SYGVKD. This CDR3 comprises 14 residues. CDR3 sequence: CAISAVTGPYEQYF.

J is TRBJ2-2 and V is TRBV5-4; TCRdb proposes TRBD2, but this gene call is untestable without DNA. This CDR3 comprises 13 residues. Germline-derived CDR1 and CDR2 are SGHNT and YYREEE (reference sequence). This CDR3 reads CASSSKLGEELFF.